The rows below give T cell receptor beta chains drawn from one sample of a study of blood T cell repertoires in COVID-19. TCRdb's copy holds only in-frame clones and misses some; the assay was immunoSEQ multiplex PCR. Of around 230,000 clones in the sample, around 88% were seen once. The sample comprised peripheral blood. The receptors shown here come from a woman in her forties or fifties with acute or convalescent COVID-19. Each CDR3 is given with its conserved first and last residue. The D gene is left open where the match is weak. Clone size is shown for a subset of rows, as once, few, many or a class of expanded clone.

>TRBD2|once|TRBJ2-2|TRBV19
TGTGCCAGTAGTATACCGCTGGGTCGGGGACTAGCCGCCGGGGAGCTGTTTTTT
CASSIPLGRGLAAGELFF
>-|-|TRBJ2-7|TRBV14
TGTGCCAGCAGCCAAGCTCTCGGGGGAGACGAGCAGTACTTC
CASSQALGGDEQYF
>TRBD2|-|TRBJ2-2|TRBV5-3
TGTGCCAGAGGGAAGACGCTGGCGGGAGTACCGAACACCGGGGAGCTGTTTTTT
CARGKTLAGVPNTGELFF
>-|once|TRBJ1-6|TRBV3-1/TRBV3-2
TGTGCCAGCAGCCCCCGCGGGAATAATTCACCCCTCCACTTT
CASSPRGNNSPLHF
>-|-|TRBJ2-7|TRBV5-4
TGTGCCAGCAGCTTGGGGGGCGGGCAGTACTTC
CASSLGGGQYF
>-|-|TRBJ2-1|TRBV5-3
TGTGCCAGAAGCTTGGTACAGTACAATGAGCAGTTCTTC
CARSLVQYNEQFF
>TRBD1|-|TRBJ2-1|TRBV14
TGTGCCAGCAGCGCATCATCCGGGACAGGGACCAATGAGCAGTTCTTC
CASSASSGTGTNEQFF
>TRBD1|-|TRBJ2-5|TRBV2
TGTGCCAGCAGCCAGGACAGGGGGCGAGGGGAGACCCAGTACTTC
CASSQDRGRGETQYF
>TRBD1|many|TRBJ2-7|TRBV7-3
TGTGCCAGCAGCTTCGCAGGGGGCTACGAGCAGTACTTC
CASSFAGGYEQYF
>TRBD1|-|TRBJ1-2|TRBV18
TGTGCCAGCTCACGACAGGGACAGGGCGGTGGCTACACCTTC
CASSRQGQGGGYTF
>TRBD1|-|TRBJ1-4|TRBV25-1
TGTGCCAGCAGCGTCCCCGGACAGGGGCTAGGAAAACTGTTTTTT
CASSVPGQGLGKLFF
>TRBD2|-|TRBJ2-2|TRBV20-1
TGCAGTGCTAGTTTCTCTAGCGGGAACACCGGGGAGCTGTTTTTT
CSASFSSGNTGELFF
>-|-|TRBJ1-1|TRBV27
TGTGCCAGCAGTCTCGCAGGGGCGCAAGTGACTGAAGCTTTCTTT
CASSLAGAQVTEAFF
>-|-|TRBJ2-7|TRBV28
TGTGCCAGCAGTTTATCAGGGGCCCCCTACGAGCAGTACTTC
CASSLSGAPYEQYF
>-|-|TRBJ1-1|TRBV19
TGTGCCAGTAGTTTCGGTACAGGGAACACTGAAGCTTTCTTT
CASSFGTGNTEAFF
>-|-|TRBJ2-1|TRBV14
TGTGCCAGCAGCCAACTCCGGGACACCTACAATGAGCAGTTCTTC
CASSQLRDTYNEQFF
>TRBD1|once|TRBJ2-5|TRBV19
TGTGCCACAACAGGGGGGACCGAGACCCAGTACTTC
CATTGGTETQYF
>TRBD1|-|TRBJ2-7|TRBV19
TGTGCCAGTAGTATTTCCGGGACAGGGGCCTACGAGCAGTACTTC
CASSISGTGAYEQYF
>TRBD2|-|TRBJ2-7|TRBV11-2
TGTGCCAGCAGCTTAAACTACGACGGGGGGGAGCAGTACTTC
CASSLNYDGGEQYF
>-|-|TRBJ2-1|TRBV1
TGCACCAGCAGCCTCGGAGGGTCCTACAATGAGCAGTTCTTC
CTSSLGGSYNEQFF
>-|-|TRBJ2-7|TRBV6-6
TGTGCCAGCAGTTACCCTGAAGGAGGTTACGAGCAGTACTTC
CASSYPEGGYEQYF
>-|-|TRBJ1-5|TRBV5-5
TGTGCCAGCAGCTTGTGGGGGTCAGGGGATCAGCCCCAGCATTTT
CASSLWGSGDQPQHF
>-|few|TRBJ1-3|TRBV19
TGTGCCAGTAGCCTCGTGGGGACTTTCTCTGGAAACACCATATATTTT
CASSLVGTFSGNTIYF
>-|-|TRBJ1-3|TRBV28
TGTGCCAGCAGTGGGGCCCAACCGACCGCCACCATATATTTT
CASSGAQPTATIYF
>-|-|TRBJ2-7|TRBV28
TGTGCCACCCTCCCAGGAGGAGGTAGAACCTACGAGCAGTACTTC
CATLPGGGRTYEQYF
>TRBD1|-|TRBJ2-2|TRBV19
TGTGCCAGTAACCGACAGGGGAGCACCGGGGAGCTGTTTTTT
CASNRQGSTGELFF
>-|few|TRBJ2-3|TRBV28
TGTGCCAGCAGTTTAGAGGGGGTTTATACCAGAGATACGCAGTATTTT
CASSLEGVYTRDTQYF
>TRBD2|-|TRBJ2-5|TRBV7-3
TGTGCCAGCAGCTTGGGACTAGCGGGAGGGGGAGAGACCCAGTACTTC
CASSLGLAGGGETQYF
>TRBD1|-|TRBJ2-4|TRBV27
TGTGCCAGCAGTTCCCCTCTCTTCCGGACAGGGAAGAAAAACATTCAGTACTTC
CASSSPLFRTGKKNIQYF
>-|-|TRBJ1-5|TRBV6-5
TGTGCCAGCAGTCGCCGCAGGGACACACCTCCCCAGCATTTT
CASSRRRDTPPQHF
>TRBD2|-|TRBJ2-7|TRBV14
TGTGCCAGCAGCCAAGTCGGCGGGAGGGCCCCCGAGCAGTACTTC
CASSQVGGRAPEQYF
>-|-|TRBJ1-3|TRBV27
TGTGCCAGCAGTTTACAAGGAGGCCTGGGAGACACCATATATTTT
CASSLQGGLGDTIYF
>-|few|TRBJ1-4|TRBV5-4
TGTGCCAGCAGCTTTCATCTGAGTGAAAAACTGTTTTTT
CASSFHLSEKLFF
>TRBD1|-|TRBJ2-1|TRBV3-1/TRBV3-2
TGTGCCAGCAGCCAAGGGGTTGGACAGGGGAGGCACAATGAGCAGTTCTTC
CASSQGVGQGRHNEQFF
>TRBD1|-|TRBJ2-2|TRBV5-1
TGCGCCAGCAGCGGCCAAATCACCGGGACAGGGAACACCGGGGAGCTGTTTTTT
CASSGQITGTGNTGELFF
>-|-|TRBJ2-3|TRBV11-3
TGTGCCAGCAGCAGGGGACTGGGCACAGATACGCAGTATTTT
CASSRGLGTDTQYF
>TRBD2|-|TRBJ2-5|TRBV5-1
TGCGCCAGCAGCTTGCCCCCCGCTAGCGGGAGTGGAGAGACCCAGTACTTC
CASSLPPASGSGETQYF
>TRBD2|-|TRBJ2-3|TRBV7-2
TGTGCCAGCAGCTTCCTAGCGGGAGAGGCAGATACGCAGTATTTT
CASSFLAGEADTQYF
>TRBD1|-|TRBJ1-2|TRBV30
TGTGCCTGGAGTCCCCGGGGGACAGGGGGCTTCGTCTATGGCTACACCTTC
CAWSPRGTGGFVYGYTF
>-|once|TRBJ2-5|TRBV27
TGTGCCAGCAGTTACACCCATGGGACCCAGTACTTC
CASSYTHGTQYF